These 26 T cell receptor beta chains share one sample of origin, sequenced in a study of blood T cell repertoires in COVID-19. The table came from immunoSEQ multiplex PCR; TCRdb's copy has only in-frame clones and leaves some out. This sample has under 200,000 clones, with approximately 90% found just once. The source material was peripheral blood. These receptors all come from a woman in her 70s with COVID-19, enrolled during active disease.

CDR3 residues: CASSLAASTAGTYEQYF. As DNA, the CDR3 is TGCGCCAGCAGCTTGGCCGCATCTACCGCGGGCACGTACGAGCAGTACTTC. The rearrangement joins TRBV5-1 to TRBJ2-7, with D tentatively TRBD2 (5 bases). The length of the CDR3 is 17 residues. In germline, CDR1 is SGHRS, CDR2 YFSETQ. The V end lost 0 bases, the J end lost 4 bases, and 20 bases lay between the germline ends.

The genes are TRBV2 and TRBJ2-7; TRBD2 aligns across 14 bases. Germline V gene sequence: CDR1 SNHLY, CDR2 FYNNEI. The J segment lost 2 bases and the V segment lost 5 bases, leaving 8 bases of the junction unmatched. The CDR3 contains 17 residues. Here the CDR3 reads CASSLGLAGGIAYEQYF. The CDR3 DNA follows: TGTGCCAGCAGTCTAGGACTAGCGGGGGGCATTGCCTACGAGCAGTACTTC.

The chain joins TRBV3-1 (or the pseudogene TRBV3-2) to TRBJ2-7; D is tentatively TRBD1 or TRBD2 (5 bases each). V lost 5 bases and J lost 3, with 17 bases in between. Germline CDR1 is LGHDT and CDR2 is YNNKEL (reference sequence). This CDR3 spans 15 amino acids. The DNA of the CDR3 is TGTGCCAGCAGCAAAGGGGAGACTACCGACTACGAGCAGTACTTC. As protein: CASSKGETTDYEQYF.

This chain connects TRBV18 to TRBJ2-3; TRBD2 matches at 7 bases. The germline CDR1 and CDR2 sequences are KGHSH and LQKENI. This CDR3 is 16 amino acids long. The J segment lost 2 bases and the V segment lost 0 bases, leaving 5 bases of the junction unmatched. The CDR3 region has the DNA TGTGCCAGCTCACCACCGGGGGGGACCCACACAGATACGCAGTATTTT. It encodes CASSPPGGTHTDTQYF.

The chain carries TRBV10-3 and TRBJ1-5; TRBD1 matches at 9 bases. After removal of 4 bases from V and 4 bases from J, the junction contained 5 bases not matched to a gene. CDR1 ENHRY and CDR2 SYGVKD come from the germline V gene. The CDR3 has 15 residues. The DNA for the CDR3 is TGTGCCATCAGTGGTGGACAGGGGTCAAATCAGCCCCAGCATTTT. Its protein product is CAISGGQGSNQPQHF.

This rearrangement joins TRBV6-5 to TRBJ1-1, with D hard to call. Trimming cost V 2 bases and J 4 bases, with 14 bases left between them. CDR3 length equals 15 residues. The germline V gene has CDR1 MNHEY and CDR2 SVGAGI. The CDR3 nucleotides are TGTGCCAGCAGTTACACACGGGGTGAGGGCACTGAAGCTTTCTTT. It encodes CASSYTRGEGTEAFF.

The chain uses TRBV6-5 and TRBJ1-3; maybe TRBD1 (5 bases). Germline V gene sequence: CDR1 MNHEY, CDR2 SVGAGI. This CDR3 has 15 amino acids. Trimming removed 5 bases from V and 4 bases from J, with 15 bases in between. CDR3 in amino acids: CASSTHQGIGNTIYF. The CDR3 nucleotides are TGTGCCAGCAGTACACATCAGGGTATCGGAAACACCATATATTTT.

The chain joins TRBV4-1 to TRBJ2-3, with 9 bases identical to TRBD2. CDR1 is MGHRA and CDR2 is YSYEKL in the germline V gene. V was pared by 0 bases and J by 3 bases, with 7 bases of the junction left unmatched. The CDR3 consists of 17 residues. CDR3 region: CASSQEWIAGETDTQYF. CDR3 bases: TGCGCCAGCAGCCAAGAATGGATAGCGGGGGAGACAGATACGCAGTATTTT.

This clone was found a few times. V is TRBV18 and J is TRBJ1-6, with D tentatively TRBD1 (5 bases). Trimming left V 2 bases short and J 7 bases short, with 9 bases between. Germline CDR1 is KGHSH and CDR2 is LQKENI. This CDR3 is 14 amino acids long. CDR3: CASSPGGENSPLHF. Here the CDR3 DNA reads TGTGCCAGCTCACCAGGGGGGGAGAATTCACCCCTCCACTTT.

This chain connects TRBV9 to TRBJ1-2; D possibly corresponds to TRBD1 (5 bases). There are 15 residues in the CDR3. The V and J ends lost 0 bases and 8 bases respectively, with 17 bases between them. Germline V gives CDR1 SGDLS, CDR2 YYNGEE. CDR3 sequence reads: CASSVGMGPSEGYTF. The CDR3 region has the DNA TGTGCCAGCAGCGTAGGTATGGGGCCCTCGGAAGGCTACACCTTC.

The V gene is TRBV28, the J gene TRBJ1-5; the match to TRBD1 covers 8 bases. V shed 7 bases and J 0 bases; nucleotides not matched to a gene: 14. The CDR3 consists of 18 residues. Germline CDR1 is MDHEN and CDR2 is SYDVKM. Here the CDR3 reads CASTRAGQGNPSNQPQHF. The CDR3 nucleotides are TGTGCCAGCACCCGGGCTGGACAGGGCAACCCTAGCAATCAGCCCCAGCATTTT.

This clone appeared once. V and J are TRBV5-1 and TRBJ2-5; TRBD2 matches at 8 bases. Germline V gene lookup returns CDR1 SGHRS and CDR2 YFSETQ. CDR3 size: 14 residues. V was pared by 2 bases and J by 3 bases, with 3 bases of the junction left unmatched. The chain's CDR3 is CASSFNGGEETQYF. The CDR3 DNA follows: TGCGCCAGCAGCTTCAACGGGGGGGAAGAGACCCAGTACTTC.

The rearrangement links TRBV5-4 to TRBJ2-1; the D gene is possibly TRBD2 (7 bases). The CDR3 length is 14 residues. The germline CDR1 and CDR2 sequences are SGHNT and YYREEE (reference sequence). Trimming took off 2 bases at V and 6 bases at J, with 12 bases between the two ends. CDR3 sequence: CASSFMGGRNEQFF. The DNA of the CDR3 is TGTGCCAGCAGCTTTATGGGGGGGCGCAATGAGCAGTTCTTC.

The chain links TRBV28 to TRBJ2-1; 10 bases are a match to TRBD1. J was trimmed by 4 bases and V by 6 bases; bases with no gene match: 6. In germline, CDR1 is MDHEN, CDR2 SYDVKM. The CDR3 totals 15 residues. CDR3 amino acids: CASRKDRGLYNEQFF. CDR3 nucleotides: TGTGCCAGCAGGAAAGACAGGGGGCTATACAATGAGCAGTTCTTC.

The CDR3 coding sequence is TGTGCCAGCTCACCAAAGGCAGGTGAAAACTACGAGCAGTACTTC. It is translated as CASSPKAGENYEQYF. V is TRBV18 and J is TRBJ2-7, with unresolved D. The germline V gene encodes CDR1 KGHSH and CDR2 LQKENI. V lost 2 bases and J 3 bases, leaving 14 bases between the germline ends. The CDR3 is made up of 15 amino acids.

This rearrangement joins TRBV6-1 to TRBJ1-4; TRBD1 matches 9 bases. V was clipped by 3 bases and J by 5 bases; unmatched bases: 10. The germline gives CDR1 MNHNS, CDR2 SASEGT. This CDR3 has 17 residues. CDR3 sequence: CASSERPTGGSNEKLFF. In nucleotides, the CDR3 is TGTGCCAGCAGTGAGCGTCCAACAGGGGGCTCCAATGAAAAACTGTTTTTT.

Here the CDR3 DNA reads TGTGCCAGCAGCGCCTGGGACAGGGAGGCAGATACGCAGTATTTT. It codes for CASSAWDREADTQYF. This chain uses TRBV9 with TRBJ2-3; 9 bases align to TRBD1. CDR3 length: 15 residues. The V segment lost 3 bases and the J segment 4 bases; nucleotides outside the gene matches: 6. Looked up from germline, CDR1 is SGDLS and CDR2 is YYNGEE.

This sequence joins TRBV7-3 and TRBJ1-1; 7 bases are shared with TRBD1. Germline V CDR1 and CDR2: SGHTA, FQGTGA. The V and J ends lost 4 bases and 4 bases, in that order; junction bases with no gene match: 3. CDR3 size: 13 residues. CDR3 in DNA: TGTGCCAGCAGCTACGACAGGGTCACTGAAGCTTTCTTT. The encoded protein is CASSYDRVTEAFF.

This chain uses TRBV3-1 (or the pseudogene TRBV3-2) with TRBJ2-1; TRBD2 agrees at 12 bases. The length of the CDR3 is 16 residues. Looked up from germline, CDR1 is LGHDT and CDR2 is YNNKEL (reference sequence). The junction had 4 bases not matched to a gene; V was cut back by 3 bases and J by 4 bases. CDR3 DNA: TGTGCCAGCAGCCAGGATGGACTAGCGGGATACAATGAGCAGTTCTTC. Its protein product is CASSQDGLAGYNEQFF.

This rearrangement joins TRBV2 to TRBJ2-2; D is unclear. Germline V gene sequence: CDR1 SNHLY, CDR2 FYNNEI. Trimming pared 1 base from V and 0 bases from J, leaving 6 bases between. CDR3 length: 15 residues. CDR3 protein: CASSEGWPNTGELFF. CDR3 bases: TGTGCCAGCAGTGAAGGTTGGCCGAACACCGGGGAGCTGTTTTTT.

The chain carries TRBV4-1 and TRBJ2-1; 8 bases agree with TRBD2. CDR3 length: 15 residues. Germline V CDR1 and CDR2: MGHRA, YSYEKL. V shed 4 bases and J 8 bases; nucleotides not matched to a gene: 10. Written as DNA, the CDR3 is TGCGCCAGCAGCCGCGGAATAACTAGCGGCCATGAGCAGTTCTTC. Its translation: CASSRGITSGHEQFF.

In nucleotides, the CDR3 is TGTGCCAGCAGTTCATCCTCGGGGGGCGGTCAGCCCCAGCATTTT. It specifies CASSSSSGGGQPQHF. The rearrangement joins TRBV7-8 to TRBJ1-5, with D perhaps TRBD1 (6 bases). The CDR3 contains 15 residues. Between the trimmed V and J ends, which lost 6 bases and 6 bases, there was a span of 18 bases. Per germline, CDR1 SGHVS and CDR2 FQNEAQ.

The rearrangement uses TRBV19 and TRBJ1-2, with 8 positions matching TRBD1. The ends lost 4 bases at V and 0 bases at J; junction bases unmatched: 4. Germline-derived CDR1 and CDR2 are LNHDA and SQIVND (reference sequence). This CDR3 contains 15 residues. The chain's CDR3 is CASSTSRGPNYGYTF. Here the CDR3 DNA reads TGTGCCAGTAGTACTTCCAGGGGGCCTAACTATGGCTACACCTTC.

The gene calls are TRBV19 and TRBJ1-2; tentatively, D is TRBD1 (5 bases). The ends were cut back, 6 bases at V and 4 bases at J, with 18 bases in the middle. Germline CDR1 is LNHDA and CDR2 is SQIVND (reference sequence). The CDR3 spans 15 residues. The CDR3 loop is CASSATASTRYGYTF. In nucleotides, the CDR3 is TGTGCCAGTAGCGCGACAGCCTCGACACGCTATGGCTACACCTTC.

The rearrangement links TRBV6-6 to TRBJ2-1, with TRBD2 matching over 7 bases. The germline V gene has CDR1 MNHNY and CDR2 SVGAGI (reference sequence). Trimming removed 6 bases from V and 8 bases from J; junction bases left unmatched: 13. This CDR3 region has 15 residues. The CDR3 sequence is CASSQSLAARDEQFF. The CDR3 DNA is TGTGCCAGCAGCCAAAGCCTAGCGGCTCGGGATGAGCAGTTCTTC.

The V gene is TRBV5-4, the J gene TRBJ2-7; 8 bases are shared with TRBD2. CDR1 and CDR2 (germline): SGHNT, YYREEE (reference sequence). J was trimmed by 1 base and V by 3 bases; bases with no gene match: 6. The CDR3 is made up of 15 amino acids. The CDR3 sequence is CASSSRGGVSYEQYF. CDR3 nucleotides: TGTGCCAGCAGCTCCCGGGGGGGCGTTTCCTACGAGCAGTACTTC.